This is a list of T cell receptor beta chains from one sample in a study of cytomegalovirus exposure and HLA in healthy donors. The protocol was immunoSEQ multiplex PCR, while the TCRdb copy is restricted to in-frame clones and leaves out a portion. Among fewer than 120,000 clones listed, 60% to 85% were seen once. Sequenced input: PBMCs. These receptors all stem from a woman in her sixties in good health and CMV-seropositive. CDR3s leave out the opening cysteine and the closing phenylalanine or tryptophan.

J gene	V gene	CDR3 protein
TRBJ2-6	TRBV18	ASSPSRGATSGANVLT
TRBJ1-3	TRBV4-1	ASSQQTDRAGNTIY
TRBJ2-1	TRBV29-1	SSAAQGLSTDEQF
TRBJ2-1	TRBV5-4	ASRGGGNEQF
TRBJ1-4	TRBV5-4	ASSSAQGAREKLF
TRBJ2-5	TRBV13	ASSYRRLSQGKEETQY
TRBJ1-2	TRBV25-1	ASSGGTGLLKGSYT
TRBJ2-3	TRBV7-2	ASSLQAGGTDTQY
TRBJ1-4	TRBV2	ASSEYYDEKLF
TRBJ2-2	TRBV6-5	ASSYGREVTGELF
TRBJ2-5	TRBV27	ASSMDTIGRETQY
TRBJ2-7	TRBV5-1	ASRDGQYTYEQY
TRBJ1-5	TRBV6-6	ASIGQPNQPQH
TRBJ1-1	TRBV10-1	ASRGTERKAF
TRBJ2-3	TRBV29-1	SVLGTSGDNTDTQY
TRBJ1-2	TRBV5-6	ASSGLGWGRDYGYT
TRBJ1-1	TRBV4-1	ASSRRNRARTFDTEAF
TRBJ1-2	TRBV6-1	ASSDSIPYGYT
TRBJ2-1	TRBV2	ASSGAGSLAGVDQF
TRBJ1-1	TRBV5-1	ASSLVSGRENTEAF
TRBJ2-5	TRBV9	ASSLLSGFQETQY
TRBJ2-2	TRBV11-2	ASSLVGKMTGELF
TRBJ2-1	TRBV27	ASSLFRTSGKNEQF
TRBJ2-2	TRBV28	ASSSAASGRVAGELF
TRBJ1-5	TRBV18	ASSVTADSNQPQH
NA	TRBV7-6	ASSFGTSGGTYEQY
TRBJ2-1	TRBV7-3	ASSLGLAEYNEQF
TRBJ2-7	TRBV4-2	ASSPPRSSAEQY
TRBJ1-5	TRBV7-9	ASMAQSNQPQH
TRBJ1-2	TRBV9	ASSVDSNYGYT
TRBJ2-7	TRBV19	ASSSAGPYEQY
TRBJ2-7	TRBV13	ASSIFLSSYEQY